The 22 T cell receptor beta chains reported below all come from one sample, sequenced in a study of T-cell reconstitution after alpha-beta-depleted transplantation in children. Unique molecular identifiers were incorporated into the prepared TCRbeta library. Using its own MiXCR run on the PCR reads, TCRdb lists one record per CDR3 protein. The data contain 200,000 to 250,000 distinct CDR3 sequences, 7.5% to 9.5% of them singletons. Specimen: PBMCs, mostly from graft donor cells, collected 180 days after TCRalphabeta/CD19-depleted stem cell transplant. The receptors originated from a male patient aged 5 to 17 who had a stem cell transplant for acute lymphoblastic leukemia, so the T cells may come from the graft donor.

This clonotype was counted at least ten times. This sequence joins TRBV6-1 and TRBJ1-2, with a tentative D call TRBD1 (5 bases). The CDR3 loop spans 14 amino acids. Germline assignment: CDR1 MNHNS and CDR2 SASEGT. V lost 6 bases to trimming and J lost 2 bases, with 13 bases between them. The CDR3 nucleotides read TGTGCCAGCAGACAAAATCAGGGAAACTATGGCTACACCTTC. It codes for CASRQNQGNYGYTF.

This clonotype was counted ten times or more. This chain links TRBV21-1 with TRBJ1-2. TRBV21-1 is a documented pseudogene. The CDR3 extends over 14 amino acids. CDR3 nucleotides: TGTGCCAGCCGTCCGGGTCTTTTTAACTATGGCTACACCTTC. Translation: CASRPGLFNYGYTF.

This clonotype was seen repeatedly, ten times or more. The CDR3 nucleotides are TGTGCCAGCAGCTACAGCGGACCCTCCTACGAGCAGTACTTC. This codes for CASSYSGPSYEQYF. V gene TRBV11-1 combines with J gene TRBJ2-7, with a tentative D call TRBD2 (5 bases). Germline V gene data show CDR1 as SGHAT and CDR2 as FQDESV (reference sequence). The V end lost 4 bases, the J end lost 0 bases, and 10 bases lay between the germline ends. This CDR3 has 14 residues.

This clonotype was observed many times. This chain uses TRBV4-3 with TRBJ2-4, with D tentatively TRBD2 (7 bases). The CDR3 has 19 amino acids. V lost 0 bases to trimming and J lost 0 bases, with 18 bases between them. In germline, CDR1 is LGHNA, CDR2 YSLEER. The CDR3 region is CASSQEQRGAGLAKNIQYF. CDR3 nucleotide sequence: TGCGCCAGCAGCCAAGAACAACGGGGGGCCGGTCTAGCCAAAAACATTCAGTACTTC.

In its sample, this clonotype was seen many times. This rearrangement joins TRBV2 to TRBJ1-2, with unresolved D. Germline lookup yields CDR1 SNHLY and CDR2 FYNNEI. Deletions cut 0 bases from V and 5 bases from J, with 13 bases between. CDR3 length: 15 amino acids. Written as DNA, the CDR3 is TGTGCCAGCAGTGAAGCGGGCAGGAGGCGGTATGGCTACACCTTC. Translating gives CASSEAGRRRYGYTF. The full variable domain, rest sourced from reference TRBV2 and TRBJ1-2, is EPEVTQTPSHQVTQMGQEVILRCVPISNHLYFYWYRQILGQKVEFLVSFYNNEISEKSEIFDDQFSVERPDGSNFTLKIRSTKLEDSAMYFCASSEAGRRRYGYTFGSGTRLTVV.

This clonotype was counted ten times or more. This chain uses TRBV9 with TRBJ1-2, with 9 bases that match TRBD1. CDR1 and CDR2 from the germline V gene are SGDLS and YYNGEE. V was pared by 0 bases and J by 6 bases, with 0 bases of the junction left unmatched. The CDR3 is made up of 13 amino acids. CDR3 nucleotide sequence: TGTGCCAGCAGCGTAGGGACAGGGGATGGCTACACCTTC. This codes for CASSVGTGDGYTF.

This sequence joins TRBV5-1 and TRBJ1-3; no reliable D call. Trimming removed 0 bases at V and 4 bases at J, with 11 bases between. Germline V lookup: CDR1 SGHRS, CDR2 YFSETQ. This CDR3 region has 15 residues. The CDR3 nucleotides read TGCGCCAGCAGCTTGGCTACGAGTTCCGGAAACACCATATATTTT. It specifies CASSLATSSGNTIYF.

This clonotype occurred a few times. The chain is built from TRBV2 and TRBJ2-7, with 7 bases aligning to TRBD1. The CDR3 spans 13 residues. V was pared by 3 bases and J by 3 bases, with 2 bases of the junction left unmatched. Germline-derived CDR1 and CDR2 are SNHLY and FYNNEI. The CDR3 spells CASSDRDSYEQYF. CDR3 coding DNA: TGTGCCAGCAGTGACAGGGACAGCTACGAGCAGTACTTC. Full variable domain (rest looked up from reference TRBV2 and TRBJ2-7): EPEVTQTPSHQVTQMGQEVILRCVPISNHLYFYWYRQILGQKVEFLVSFYNNEISEKSEIFDDQFSVERPDGSNFTLKIRSTKLEDSAMYFCASSDRDSYEQYFGPGTRLTVT.

This clonotype was counted ten times or more. The chain recombines TRBV20-1 with TRBJ2-3, with 10 bases lining up with TRBD1. This CDR3 is 14 amino acids long. Germline CDR1 and CDR2: DFQATT and SNEGSKA (reference sequence). With V trimmed by 4 bases and J by 6 bases, 7 bases remained unmatched. In nucleotides, the CDR3 is TGCAGTGCTAACCGGGACAGGGGAACTGATACGCAGTATTTT. Translating it yields CSANRDRGTDTQYF.

At least ten counts were recorded for this clonotype. V is TRBV6-5 and J is TRBJ1-2; D is uncertain. Trimming left V 9 bases short and J 9 bases short, with 29 bases between. The CDR3 loop spans 16 amino acids. Germline values: CDR1 MNHEY, CDR2 SVGAGI. The CDR3 nucleotides read TGTGCCAGTAGGGCGTCGGGAGCGCGGGCCGAGGGTAGCTACACCTTC. Translating it yields CASRASGARAEGSYTF.

This clonotype was found many times. The rearrangement links TRBV9 to TRBJ1-5; 7 nucleotides agree with TRBD1. This CDR3 is 14 amino acids long. The V and J ends lost 3 bases and 7 bases, in that order; junction bases with no gene match: 7. Germline V lookup: CDR1 SGDLS, CDR2 YYNGEE. The DNA of the CDR3 is TGTGCCAGCAGCGAGACAGGGAAATTACAGCCCCAGCATTTT. Its protein is CASSETGKLQPQHF.

This clonotype occurred many times. The chain couples TRBV5-5 to TRBJ2-2; no firm D call. CDR1 SGHKS and CDR2 YYEKEE come from the germline V gene (reference sequence). The CDR3 length is 15 residues. V lost 4 bases and J 0 bases, leaving 10 bases between the germline ends. The chain's CDR3 is CASSPTLANTGELFF. The CDR3 coding sequence is TGTGCCAGCAGCCCCACACTCGCGAACACCGGGGAGCTGTTTTTT.

In this sample, this clonotype turned up a few times. The V call is TRBV5-1, the J call TRBJ2-7, with 10 bases matching TRBD1. This CDR3 has 17 residues. CDR1 and CDR2 (germline): SGHRS, YFSETQ. V was clipped by 0 bases and J by 1 base; unmatched bases: 7. Here the CDR3 reads CASSLASGTGVSYEQYF. CDR3 coding DNA: TGCGCCAGCAGCTTGGCCTCCGGGACAGGGGTGTCCTACGAGCAGTACTTC.

This clonotype was picked up many times. The chain joins TRBV18 to TRBJ2-3, with D perhaps being TRBD1 or TRBD2 (6 bases each). Germline CDR1 and CDR2: KGHSH and LQKENI. The CDR3 is made up of 14 amino acids. V lost 6 bases, J lost 4 bases, and 14 bases lay in between. Here the CDR3 reads CASSLGGVADTQYF. The CDR3 DNA reads TGTGCCAGCTCCCTCGGGGGCGTAGCAGATACGCAGTATTTT. The variable domain in full, completed from reference TRBV18 and TRBJ2-3, reads NAGVMQNPRHLVRRRGQEARLRCSPMKGHSHVYWYRQLPEEGLKFMVYLQKENIIDESGMPKERFSAEFPKEGPSILRIQQVVRGDSAAYFCASSLGGVADTQYFGPGTRLTVL.

This clonotype was seen many times. The chain combines TRBV12-3 or TRBV12-4 with TRBJ1-2; the D gene is possibly TRBD1 (5 bases). The CDR3 extends over 15 amino acids. The ends were cut back, 4 bases at V and 0 bases at J, with 12 bases in the middle. The CDR3 reads CASSSQALPNYGYTF. CDR3 DNA: TGTGCCAGCAGTTCACAGGCGCTACCTAACTATGGCTACACCTTC.

This rearrangement joins TRBV7-6 to TRBJ1-4, with 9 bases lining up with TRBD1. Trimming at V came to 5 bases and at J to 8 bases, leaving 9 bases not matched to a gene. CDR1 is SGHVS, CDR2 FNYEAQ, per germline. This CDR3 comprises 15 residues. The CDR3 DNA sequence: TGTGCCAGCAGCCCCTCCGGGACAGGGTACGAAAAACTGTTTTTT. Translated, it gives CASSPSGTGYEKLFF.

The table lists this clonotype with many counts. The chain links TRBV6-2 or TRBV6-3 to TRBJ1-2; weak D call: TRBD1 (5 bases). The CDR3 is 17 amino acids. Germline CDR1 is MNHEY and CDR2 is SVGEGT. Trimming removed 4 bases from V and 6 bases from J, with 24 bases in between. The CDR3 reads CASSFPFAAAGLNGYTF. The DNA for the CDR3 is TGTGCCAGCAGTTTCCCTTTCGCGGCGGCAGGGTTGAATGGCTACACCTTC.

This clonotype was seen at least ten times. The chain recombines TRBV5-1 with TRBJ2-3, with TRBD2 identical over 11 bases. This CDR3 is built from 15 residues. Germline-derived CDR1 and CDR2 are SGHRS and YFSETQ. V lost 5 bases and J lost 6; bases outside the gene matches: 8. The CDR3 coding sequence is TGCGCCAGCAGGCAACTAGCGGGAGCTTCGGATACGCAGTATTTT. As protein: CASRQLAGASDTQYF. The variable domain in full, completed from reference TRBV5-1 and TRBJ2-3, reads KAGVTQTPRYLIKTRGQQVTLSCSPISGHRSVSWYQQTPGQGLQFLFEYFSETQRNKGNFPGRFSGRQFSNSRSEMNVSTLELGDSALYLCASRQLAGASDTQYFGPGTRLTVL.

This clonotype was counted ten times or more. This chain connects TRBV18 to TRBJ2-1; D not certain. V was pared by 3 bases and J by 0 bases, with 6 bases between. Germline V gives CDR1 KGHSH, CDR2 LQKENI. The CDR3 spans 14 residues. The CDR3 reads CASSPLFSYNEQFF. The CDR3 DNA is TGTGCCAGCTCACCGCTGTTCTCCTACAATGAGCAGTTCTTC.

This clonotype was seen a handful of times. V usage is TRBV5-1 and J usage is TRBJ2-2; D possibly uses TRBD1 or TRBD2 (6 bases each). V was cut by 0 bases and J by 2 bases, with 11 bases left in between. Looked up from germline, CDR1 is SGHRS and CDR2 is YFSETQ. This CDR3 has 16 amino acids. The CDR3 reads CASSLVGGLNTGELFF. The CDR3 DNA reads TGCGCCAGCAGCTTGGTTGGGGGGCTAAACACCGGGGAGCTGTTTTTT.

There are many counts of this clonotype. The gene calls are TRBV19 and TRBJ1-5; no clear D gene. Trimming removed 0 bases from V and 0 bases from J, with 12 bases in between. The CDR3 is made up of 17 amino acids. CDR1 is LNHDA and CDR2 is SQIVND in the germline V gene (reference sequence). This CDR3 is CASSIEAREYSNQPQHF. DNA of the CDR3: TGTGCCAGTAGTATAGAGGCCAGAGAGTATAGCAATCAGCCCCAGCATTTT. Full variable domain (missing parts from reference TRBV19 and TRBJ1-5): DGGITQSPKYLFRKEGQNVTLSCEQNLNHDAMYWYRQDPGQGLRLIYYSQIVNDFQKGDIAEGYSVSREKKESFPLTVTSAQKNPTAFYLCASSIEAREYSNQPQHFGDGTRLSIL.

This clonotype showed up many times. This chain joins TRBV5-1 and TRBJ2-1; possible D gene TRBD1, 6 bases. The germline CDR1 and CDR2 sequences are SGHRS and YFSETQ. The V end lost 2 bases, the J end lost 1 base, and 7 bases lay between the germline ends. The CDR3 runs to 14 residues. The CDR3, as DNA: TGCGCCAGCAGCTTCAGGGGATCCTACAATGAGCAGTTCTTC. It codes for CASSFRGSYNEQFF.